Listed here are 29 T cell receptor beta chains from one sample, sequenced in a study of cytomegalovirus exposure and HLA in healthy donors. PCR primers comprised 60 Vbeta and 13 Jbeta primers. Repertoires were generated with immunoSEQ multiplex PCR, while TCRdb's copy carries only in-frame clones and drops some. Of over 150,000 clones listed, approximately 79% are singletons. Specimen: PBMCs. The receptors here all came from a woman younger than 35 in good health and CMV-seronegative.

The CDR3 sequence: CAISESPSGSQETQYF. The CDR3, as DNA: TGTGCCATCAGTGAGTCTCCTAGCGGGAGTCAGGAGACCCAGTACTTC. V and J are TRBV10-3 and TRBJ2-5; 10 bases align to TRBD2. CDR1 and CDR2 from the germline V gene are ENHRY and SYGVKD. This CDR3 has 16 amino acids. J lost 5 bases, V lost 0 bases, and 6 bases had no gene match.

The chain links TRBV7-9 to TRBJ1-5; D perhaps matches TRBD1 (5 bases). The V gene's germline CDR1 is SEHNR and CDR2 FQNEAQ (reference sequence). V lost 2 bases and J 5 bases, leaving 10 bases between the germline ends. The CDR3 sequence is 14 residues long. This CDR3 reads CASSLTTVDQPQHF. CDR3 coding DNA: TGTGCCAGCAGCTTAACGACAGTAGATCAGCCCCAGCATTTT. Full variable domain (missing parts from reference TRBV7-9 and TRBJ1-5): DTGVSQNPRHKITKRGQNVTFRCDPISEHNRLYWYRQTLGQGPEFLTYFQNEAQLEKSRLLSDRFSAERPKGSFSTLEIQRTEQGDSAMYLCASSLTTVDQPQHFGDGTRLSIL.

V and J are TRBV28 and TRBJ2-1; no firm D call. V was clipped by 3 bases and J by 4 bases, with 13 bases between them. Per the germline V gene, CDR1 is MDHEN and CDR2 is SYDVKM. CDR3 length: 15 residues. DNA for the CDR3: TGTGCCAGCAGTTTTGACACCCACCCTTACAATGAGCAGTTCTTC. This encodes CASSFDTHPYNEQFF. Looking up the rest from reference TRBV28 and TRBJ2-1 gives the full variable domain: DVKVTQSSRYLVKRTGEKVFLECVQDMDHENMFWYRQDPGLGLRLIYFSYDVKMKEKGDIPEGYSVSREKKERFSLILESASTNQTSMYLCASSFDTHPYNEQFFGPGTRLTVL.

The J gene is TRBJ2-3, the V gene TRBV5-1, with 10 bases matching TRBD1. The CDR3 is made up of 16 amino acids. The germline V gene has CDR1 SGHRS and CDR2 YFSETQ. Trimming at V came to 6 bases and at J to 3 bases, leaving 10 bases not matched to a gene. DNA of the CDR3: TGCGCCAGCACCCAATCGGGGACAGGGGCGACAGATACGCAGTATTTT. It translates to CASTQSGTGATDTQYF.

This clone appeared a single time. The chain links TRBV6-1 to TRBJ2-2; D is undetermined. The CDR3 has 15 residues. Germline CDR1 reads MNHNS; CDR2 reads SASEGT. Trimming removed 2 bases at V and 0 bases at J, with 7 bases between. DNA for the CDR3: TGTGCCAGCAGTGAACCCCCCGCGAACACCGGGGAGCTGTTTTTT. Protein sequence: CASSEPPANTGELFF.

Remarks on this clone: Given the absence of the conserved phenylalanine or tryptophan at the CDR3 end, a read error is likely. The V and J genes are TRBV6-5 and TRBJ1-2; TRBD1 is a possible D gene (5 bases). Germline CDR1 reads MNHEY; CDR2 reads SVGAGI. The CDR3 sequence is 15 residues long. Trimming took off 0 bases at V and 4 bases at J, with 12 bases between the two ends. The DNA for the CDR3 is TGTGCCAGCAGTTACTCCTCGCGGGGGTCCTATGGCTACACCCTC. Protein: CASSYSSRGSYGYTL.

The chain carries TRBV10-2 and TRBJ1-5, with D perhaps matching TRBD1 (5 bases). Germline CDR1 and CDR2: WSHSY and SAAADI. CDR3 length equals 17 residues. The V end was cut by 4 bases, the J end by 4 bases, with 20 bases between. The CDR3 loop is CASSGRPLPRGNQPQHF. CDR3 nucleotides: TGCGCCAGCAGTGGTCGGCCCTTGCCAAGGGGAAATCAGCCCCAGCATTTT.

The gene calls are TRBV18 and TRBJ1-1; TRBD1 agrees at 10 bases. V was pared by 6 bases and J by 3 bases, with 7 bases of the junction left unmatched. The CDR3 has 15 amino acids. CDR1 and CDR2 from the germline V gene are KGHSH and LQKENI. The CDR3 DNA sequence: TGTGCCAGCTCGCCTACGGGACAGGGGTACACTGAAGCTTTCTTT. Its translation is CASSPTGQGYTEAFF. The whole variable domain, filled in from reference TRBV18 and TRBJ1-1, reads NAGVMQNPRHLVRRRGQEARLRCSPMKGHSHVYWYRQLPEEGLKFMVYLQKENIIDESGMPKERFSAEFPKEGPSILRIQQVVRGDSAAYFCASSPTGQGYTEAFFGQGTRLTVV.

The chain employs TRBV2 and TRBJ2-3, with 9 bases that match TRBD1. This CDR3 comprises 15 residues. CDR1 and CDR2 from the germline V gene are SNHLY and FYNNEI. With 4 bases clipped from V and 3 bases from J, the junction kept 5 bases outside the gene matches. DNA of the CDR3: TGTGCCAGCAGTGCCTGGGACAGGGATACAGATACGCAGTATTTT. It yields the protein CASSAWDRDTDTQYF.

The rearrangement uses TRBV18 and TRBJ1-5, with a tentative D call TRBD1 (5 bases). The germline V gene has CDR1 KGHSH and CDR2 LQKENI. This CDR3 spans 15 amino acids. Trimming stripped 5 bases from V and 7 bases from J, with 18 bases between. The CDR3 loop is CASSMREGPGQPQHF. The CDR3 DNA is TGTGCCAGCTCAATGAGGGAGGGACCGGGCCAGCCCCAGCATTTT.

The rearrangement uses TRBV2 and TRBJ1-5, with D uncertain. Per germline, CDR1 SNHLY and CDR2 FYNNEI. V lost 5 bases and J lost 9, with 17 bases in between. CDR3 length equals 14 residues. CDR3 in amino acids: CASSLRGEFRPQHF. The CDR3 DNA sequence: TGTGCCAGCAGTCTCCGGGGAGAATTTCGGCCCCAGCATTTT.

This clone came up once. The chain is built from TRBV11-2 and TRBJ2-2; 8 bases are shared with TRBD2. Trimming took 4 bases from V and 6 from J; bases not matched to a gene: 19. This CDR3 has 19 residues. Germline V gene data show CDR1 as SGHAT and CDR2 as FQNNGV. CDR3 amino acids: CASSSYRGGSAGFSGELFF. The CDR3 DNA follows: TGTGCCAGCAGCTCGTACCGGGGGGGGTCGGCGGGATTCTCCGGGGAGCTGTTTTTT.

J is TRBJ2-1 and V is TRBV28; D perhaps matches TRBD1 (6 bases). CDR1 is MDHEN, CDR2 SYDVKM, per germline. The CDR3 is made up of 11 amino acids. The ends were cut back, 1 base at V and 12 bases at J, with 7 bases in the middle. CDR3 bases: TGTGCCAGCAGTTTATCACAGGGGCAGTTCTTC. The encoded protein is CASSLSQGQFF.

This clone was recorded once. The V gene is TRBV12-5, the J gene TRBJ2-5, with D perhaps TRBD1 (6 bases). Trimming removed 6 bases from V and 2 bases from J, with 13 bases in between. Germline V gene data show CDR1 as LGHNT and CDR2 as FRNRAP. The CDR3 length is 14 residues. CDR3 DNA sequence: TGTGCTAGTGGGACGGGACAAGTACAAGAGACCCAGTACTTC. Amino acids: CASGTGQVQETQYF.

Here the CDR3 DNA reads TGTGCCAGCAGTTTACCTAGCGGGAGGGCCGGAACCGGGGAGCTGTTTTTT. Amino acid sequence: CASSLPSGRAGTGELFF. The chain carries TRBV28 and TRBJ2-2; 12 bases agree with TRBD2. The CDR3 length is 17 residues. CDR1 is MDHEN and CDR2 is SYDVKM in the germline V gene. V dropped 2 bases and J dropped 5; count of bases not matched to a gene: 6. Looking up the rest from reference TRBV28 and TRBJ2-2 gives the full variable domain: DVKVTQSSRYLVKRTGEKVFLECVQDMDHENMFWYRQDPGLGLRLIYFSYDVKMKEKGDIPEGYSVSREKKERFSLILESASTNQTSMYLCASSLPSGRAGTGELFFGEGSRLTVL.

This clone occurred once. CDR3 residues: CASSFLRSQRGQETQYF. CDR3 nucleotide sequence: TGTGCCAGCAGCTTCCTCCGGAGCCAGCGGGGACAAGAGACCCAGTACTTC. The chain employs TRBV7-2 and TRBJ2-5; TRBD2 matches 7 bases. Trimming removed 3 bases from V and 2 bases from J; junction bases left unmatched: 12. CDR1 is SGHTA, CDR2 FQGNSA, per germline. This CDR3 is 17 amino acids long.

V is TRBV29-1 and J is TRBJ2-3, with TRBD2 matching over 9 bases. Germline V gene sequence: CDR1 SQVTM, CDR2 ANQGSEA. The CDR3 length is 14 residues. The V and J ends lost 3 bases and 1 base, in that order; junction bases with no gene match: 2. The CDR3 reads CSVETSGRTDTQYF. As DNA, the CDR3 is TGCAGCGTTGAGACTAGCGGACGCACAGATACGCAGTATTTT.

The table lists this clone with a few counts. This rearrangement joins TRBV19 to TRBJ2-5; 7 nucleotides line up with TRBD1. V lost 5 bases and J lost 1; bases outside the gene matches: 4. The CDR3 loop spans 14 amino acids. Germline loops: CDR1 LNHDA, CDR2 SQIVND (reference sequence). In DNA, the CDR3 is TGTGCCAGTAGTTCGGGACAGCCCCAAGAGACCCAGTACTTC. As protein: CASSSGQPQETQYF. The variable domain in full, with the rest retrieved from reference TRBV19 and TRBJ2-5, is DGGITQSPKYLFRKEGQNVTLSCEQNLNHDAMYWYRQDPGQGLRLIYYSQIVNDFQKGDIAEGYSVSREKKESFPLTVTSAQKNPTAFYLCASSSGQPQETQYFGPGTRLLVL.

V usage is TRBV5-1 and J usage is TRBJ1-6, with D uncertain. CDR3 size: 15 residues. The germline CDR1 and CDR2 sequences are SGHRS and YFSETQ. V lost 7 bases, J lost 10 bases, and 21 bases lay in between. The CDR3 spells CASSLLTEVGSPLHF. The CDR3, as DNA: TGCGCCAGCTCACTACTTACGGAGGTAGGGTCACCCCTCCACTTT.

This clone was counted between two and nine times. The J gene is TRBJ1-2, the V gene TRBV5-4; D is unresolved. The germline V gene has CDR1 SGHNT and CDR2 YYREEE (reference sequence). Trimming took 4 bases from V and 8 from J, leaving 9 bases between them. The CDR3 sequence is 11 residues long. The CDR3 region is CASSLGLGYTF. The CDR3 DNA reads TGTGCCAGCAGCCTCGGACTCGGCTACACCTTC.

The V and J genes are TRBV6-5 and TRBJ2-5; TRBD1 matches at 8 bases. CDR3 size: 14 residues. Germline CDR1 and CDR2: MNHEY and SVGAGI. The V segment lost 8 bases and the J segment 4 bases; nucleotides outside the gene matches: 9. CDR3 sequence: CASSPGQGGETQYF. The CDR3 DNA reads TGTGCCAGCTCTCCCGGACAGGGAGGAGAGACCCAGTACTTC.

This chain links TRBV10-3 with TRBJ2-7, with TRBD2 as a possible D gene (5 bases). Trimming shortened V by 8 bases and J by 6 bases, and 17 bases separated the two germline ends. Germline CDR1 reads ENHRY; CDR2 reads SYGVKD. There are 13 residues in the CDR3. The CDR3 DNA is TGTGCCATCGCTTCGGACGGTGCGGGCGAGCAGTACTTC. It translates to CAIASDGAGEQYF.

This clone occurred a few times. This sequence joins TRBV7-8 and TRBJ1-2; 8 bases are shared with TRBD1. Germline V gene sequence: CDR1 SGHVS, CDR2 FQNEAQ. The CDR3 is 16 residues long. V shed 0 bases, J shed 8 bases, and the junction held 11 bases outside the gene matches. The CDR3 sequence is CASSLAGTGDTPGYTF. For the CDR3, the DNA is TGTGCCAGCAGCTTAGCGGGGACAGGAGACACCCCCGGCTACACCTTC.

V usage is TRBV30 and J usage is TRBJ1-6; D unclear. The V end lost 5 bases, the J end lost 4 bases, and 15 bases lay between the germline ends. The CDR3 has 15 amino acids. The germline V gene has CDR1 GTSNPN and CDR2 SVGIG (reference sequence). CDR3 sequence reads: CAWSPGISYNSPLHF. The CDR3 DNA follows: TGTGCCTGGTCTCCGGGGATTTCATATAATTCACCCCTCCACTTT. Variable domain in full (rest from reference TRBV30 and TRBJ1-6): SQTIHQWPATLVQPVGSPLSLECTVEGTSNPNLYWYRQAAGRGLQLLFYSVGIGQISSEVPQNLSASRPQDRQFILSSKKLLLSDSGFYLCAWSPGISYNSPLHFGNGTRLTVT.

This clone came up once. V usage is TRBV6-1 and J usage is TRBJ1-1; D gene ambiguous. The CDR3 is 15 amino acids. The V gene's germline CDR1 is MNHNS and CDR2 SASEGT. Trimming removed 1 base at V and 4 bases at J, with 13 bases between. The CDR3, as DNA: TGTGCCAGCAGTGAAGGGGCAGGTGTGCGCACTGAAGCTTTCTTT. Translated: CASSEGAGVRTEAFF.

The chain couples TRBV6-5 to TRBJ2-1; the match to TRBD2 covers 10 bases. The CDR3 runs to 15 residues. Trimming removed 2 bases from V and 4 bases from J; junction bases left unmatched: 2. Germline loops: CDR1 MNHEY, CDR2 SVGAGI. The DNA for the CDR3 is TGTGCCAGCAGTTACCTAGCGGGAGCATACAATGAGCAGTTCTTC. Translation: CASSYLAGAYNEQFF.

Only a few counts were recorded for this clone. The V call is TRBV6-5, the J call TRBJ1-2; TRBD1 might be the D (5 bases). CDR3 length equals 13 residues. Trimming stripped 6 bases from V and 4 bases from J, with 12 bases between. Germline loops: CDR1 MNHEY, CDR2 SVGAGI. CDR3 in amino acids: CASREQETYGYTF. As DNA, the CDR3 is TGTGCCAGCAGGGAACAGGAAACCTATGGCTACACCTTC.

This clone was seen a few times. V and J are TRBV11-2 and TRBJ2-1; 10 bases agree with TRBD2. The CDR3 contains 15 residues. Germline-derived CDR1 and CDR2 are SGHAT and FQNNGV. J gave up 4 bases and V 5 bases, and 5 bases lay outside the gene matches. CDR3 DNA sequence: TGTGCCAGCAGCACGCGGACTAGCGGTTACAATGAGCAGTTCTTC. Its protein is CASSTRTSGYNEQFF. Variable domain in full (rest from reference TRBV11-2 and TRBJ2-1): EAGVAQSPRYKIIEKRQSVAFWCNPISGHATLYWYQQILGQGPKLLIQFQNNGVVDDSQLPKDRFSAERLKGVDSTLKIQPAKLEDSAVYLCASSTRTSGYNEQFFGPGTRLTVL.

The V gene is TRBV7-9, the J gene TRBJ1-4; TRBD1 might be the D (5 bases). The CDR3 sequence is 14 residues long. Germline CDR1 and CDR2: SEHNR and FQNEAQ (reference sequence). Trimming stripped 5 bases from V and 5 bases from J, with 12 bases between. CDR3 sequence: CASSRDGGNEKLFF. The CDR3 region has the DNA TGTGCCAGCAGCCGTGACGGGGGGAATGAAAAACTGTTTTTT.